Following are 32 T cell receptor beta chains from one sample sequenced in a study of shared T cell receptors in the human thymus. The table came from immunoSEQ multiplex PCR; TCRdb's copy has only in-frame clones and leaves some out. This sample has hundreds of thousands of clones; 75% to 90% occur once, and the top ten carry 0.0095% to 0.011%. The sample was also linked to a second study, of human thymus T cells.

Sequencing input: thymocytes. The receptor source for this set is a girl under three years old with a congenital heart defect.

This clone occurred once. The V gene is TRBV30, the J gene TRBJ2-3, with D possibly TRBD1 on 6 matching bases. Germline CDR1 GTSNPN, CDR2 SVGIG (reference sequence). Trimming removed 3 bases at V and 6 bases at J, with 16 bases between. CDR3 length: 14 residues. CDR3 in amino acids: CAWSRQALRDTQYF. DNA for the CDR3: TGTGCCTGGAGCCGACAGGCTCTGAGGGATACGCAGTATTTT.

The chain employs TRBV5-1 and TRBJ2-3; 9 bases match TRBD1. CDR1 is SGHRS and CDR2 is YFSETQ in the germline V gene. V lost 7 bases to trimming and J lost 7 bases; unmatched junction nucleotides: 7. The CDR3 loop spans 13 amino acids. CDR3 in amino acids: CASADRGGNTQYF. The CDR3, as DNA: TGCGCCAGCGCGGACAGGGGAGGGAATACGCAGTATTTT.

The rearrangement links TRBV9 to TRBJ1-2; TRBD1 matches at 9 bases. The CDR3 consists of 16 residues. V was clipped by 3 bases and J by 4 bases; unmatched bases: 10. Looked up from germline, CDR1 is SGDLS and CDR2 is YYNGEE. The CDR3 bases are TGTGCCAGCAGCGCCCAAGGGGACAGGGATAGCTATGGCTACACCTTC. Protein sequence: CASSAQGDRDSYGYTF.

The rearrangement uses TRBV4-1 and TRBJ1-3, with D possibly being TRBD1 (6 bases). The germline V gene encodes CDR1 MGHRA and CDR2 YSYEKL. Trimming took 0 bases from V and 9 from J, leaving 21 bases between them. This CDR3 contains 17 residues. The CDR3 here is CASSQEAGETRRGTIYF. The CDR3 coding sequence is TGCGCCAGCAGCCAAGAGGCAGGGGAGACCCGTCGTGGCACCATATATTTT.

This sequence joins TRBV14 and TRBJ2-1; 15 nucleotides match TRBD2. CDR3 length equals 15 residues. Germline V lookup: CDR1 SGHDN, CDR2 FVKESK. V was pared by 3 bases and J by 8 bases, with 2 bases of the junction left unmatched. The CDR3 DNA reads TGTGCCAGCAGCCATCGGACTAGCGGGGGGGATGAGCAGTTCTTC. This encodes CASSHRTSGGDEQFF.

The rearrangement uses TRBV7-2 and TRBJ2-5, with D perhaps matching TRBD2 (7 bases). Trimming pared 8 bases from V and 4 bases from J, leaving 20 bases between. Germline CDR1 SGHTA, CDR2 FQGNSA. The CDR3 sequence is 15 residues long. Here the CDR3 DNA reads TGTGCCAGCGGAGGGCGCGGGGGCGACGTAGAGACCCAGTACTTC. Translated, it gives CASGGRGGDVETQYF. Using reference TRBV7-2 and TRBJ2-5 for the parts outside the CDR3, the full variable domain is GAGVSQSPSNKVTEKGKDVELRCDPISGHTALYWYRQSLGQGLEFLIYFQGNSAPDKSGLPSDRFSAERTGGSVSTLTIQRTQQEDSAVYLCASGGRGGDVETQYFGPGTRLLVL.

The chain joins TRBV6-5 to TRBJ2-5; 7 nucleotides match TRBD2. Germline loops: CDR1 MNHEY, CDR2 SVGAGI. V shed 2 bases, J shed 5 bases, and the junction held 8 bases outside the gene matches. The CDR3 consists of 15 residues. CDR3 amino acids: CASSYERGTMETQYF. The DNA for the CDR3 is TGTGCCAGCAGTTACGAGAGAGGGACTATGGAGACCCAGTACTTC.

This chain uses TRBV28 with TRBJ2-2, with 7 bases lining up with TRBD1. Losses at the gene ends were 10 bases for V and 7 bases for J; bases not matched to a gene: 12. The germline CDR1 and CDR2 sequences are MDHEN and SYDVKM. This CDR3 region has 14 residues. CDR3 sequence reads: CATNRDSRIGELFF. The CDR3 nucleotides are TGTGCCACCAACCGGGACAGCAGGATCGGGGAGCTGTTTTTT.

This chain connects TRBV6-5 to TRBJ1-2; TRBD1 matches at 8 bases. Unmatched junction bases numbered 6, after V lost 6 bases and J lost 0 bases. The CDR3 length is 15 residues. CDR1 and CDR2 (germline): MNHEY, SVGAGI. CDR3 sequence reads: CASRKTGETNYGYTF. As DNA, the CDR3 is TGTGCCAGCAGGAAGACAGGGGAGACTAACTATGGCTACACCTTC.

The chain joins TRBV18 to TRBJ2-3; maybe TRBD2 (5 bases). Looked up from germline, CDR1 is KGHSH and CDR2 is LQKENI. This CDR3 is built from 16 residues. Between the trimmed V and J ends, which lost 1 base and 1 base, there was a span of 12 bases. In nucleotides, the CDR3 is TGTGCCAGCTCACCACTCTTCGGGGTTGGCACAGATACGCAGTATTTT. Its translation is CASSPLFGVGTDTQYF.

To note about this clone: At one of its ends the junction is not consistent with the germline gene, which may arise from a read error. The genes are TRBV7-8 and TRBJ1-1, with 7 bases aligning to TRBD1. This CDR3 region has 17 residues. The germline CDR1 and CDR2 sequences are SGHVS and FQNEAQ. CDR3: CVSSLTLGTARETEAFF. The DNA for the CDR3 is TGTGTCAGCAGCCTGACCCTCGGGACAGCAAGAGAAACTGAAGCTTTCTTT.

CDR3 nucleotides: TGCGCCAGCAGCCCGGACACTCCTGGGGCCAACGTCCTGACTTTC. Protein sequence: CASSPDTPGANVLTF. The rearrangement uses TRBV4-1 and TRBJ2-6, with a tentative D call TRBD1 (5 bases). Germline V gene sequence: CDR1 MGHRA, CDR2 YSYEKL. The CDR3 is 15 residues long. V was clipped by 4 bases and J by 2 bases, with 9 bases between them.

The V and J genes are TRBV10-2 and TRBJ1-1; D possibly corresponds to TRBD1 (6 bases). CDR3 length equals 16 residues. Germline V gives CDR1 WSHSY, CDR2 SAAADI. Trimming removed 3 bases at V and 3 bases at J, with 17 bases between. DNA for the CDR3: TGCGCCAGCAGTGACAAGCATACAGGGCAGCACACTGAAGCTTTCTTT. It codes for CASSDKHTGQHTEAFF.

The rearrangement links TRBV2 to TRBJ2-5; the match to TRBD1 covers 7 bases. Germline-derived CDR1 and CDR2 are SNHLY and FYNNEI. V lost 0 bases and J lost 3; bases outside the gene matches: 7. The CDR3 loop spans 16 amino acids. This chain's CDR3 is CASSEAGDREKETQYF. The CDR3, as DNA: TGTGCCAGCAGTGAAGCGGGGGACAGAGAAAAAGAGACCCAGTACTTC.

The V call is TRBV5-4, the J call TRBJ2-3; 8 bases fit TRBD2. V shed 4 bases and J 5 bases; nucleotides not matched to a gene: 9. The CDR3 is 15 amino acids. In germline, CDR1 is SGHNT, CDR2 YYREEE (reference sequence). The CDR3 DNA sequence: TGTGCCAGCAGCCGAGGGGGACTAGATGTAGATACGCAGTATTTT. Translation gives CASSRGGLDVDTQYF.

V usage is TRBV13 and J usage is TRBJ1-2; a possible D gene is TRBD1 (6 bases). The germline V gene has CDR1 PRHDT and CDR2 FYEKMQ (reference sequence). This CDR3 spans 16 amino acids. Trimming stripped 4 bases from V and 7 bases from J, with 22 bases between. The chain's CDR3 is CASSSVGIQGGGGYTF. DNA for the CDR3: TGTGCCAGCAGCTCCGTGGGGATACAGGGTGGAGGTGGCTACACCTTC.

The chain has TRBV5-6 and TRBJ1-2, with 7 bases matching TRBD1. The CDR3 totals 12 residues. The J segment lost 7 bases and the V segment lost 3 bases, leaving 3 bases of the junction unmatched. CDR1 and CDR2 (germline): SGHDT, YYEEEE. The CDR3 sequence: CASSSHRGGYTF. In DNA, the CDR3 is TGTGCCAGCAGCTCTCACAGGGGTGGCTACACCTTC.

This clone has only a few counts. V is TRBV6-5 and J is TRBJ1-4; D ambiguous. The germline CDR1 and CDR2 sequences are MNHEY and SVGAGI. The CDR3 covers 14 residues. With 6 bases removed from V and 5 bases from J, the gap between germline ends came to 13 bases. The CDR3 spells CASRLKRSNEKLFF. The DNA of the CDR3 is TGTGCCAGCAGACTCAAGAGATCAAATGAAAAACTGTTTTTT.

The chain has TRBV7-9 and TRBJ1-2; D remains unclear. The germline CDR1 and CDR2 sequences are SEHNR and FQNEAQ (reference sequence). V was shortened by 1 base and J by 5 bases, with 20 bases between the two germline ends. This CDR3 has 17 amino acids. This CDR3 reads CASSLGLIPREPYGYTF. Here the CDR3 DNA reads TGTGCCAGCAGCTTAGGTCTCATCCCTCGCGAACCGTATGGCTACACCTTC.

The rearrangement links TRBV18 to TRBJ2-3; 11 nucleotides agree with TRBD2. The CDR3 spans 16 residues. Germline CDR1 and CDR2: KGHSH and LQKENI. V was clipped by 3 bases and J by 6 bases; unmatched bases: 8. This CDR3 reads CASSPRTSGPGDTQYF. CDR3 nucleotides: TGTGCCAGCTCACCTAGGACTAGCGGGCCTGGGGATACGCAGTATTTT.

The V call is TRBV6-1, the J call TRBJ2-7, with 8 bases aligning to TRBD1. The V gene end was trimmed by 10 bases and the J gene end by 3 bases; junction bases not matched to a gene: 8. The CDR3 spans 13 residues. Germline V CDR1 and CDR2: MNHNS, SASEGT. The CDR3 is CATKTGDDYEQYF. The CDR3 DNA follows: TGTGCCACCAAGACAGGGGACGACTACGAGCAGTACTTC.

The rearrangement uses TRBV27 and TRBJ2-1; tentatively, D is TRBD1 (5 bases). Germline V CDR1 and CDR2: MNHEY, SMNVEV (reference sequence). Trimming left V 4 bases short and J 0 bases short, with 25 bases between. The CDR3 is 20 amino acids. Written as DNA, the CDR3 is TGTGCCAGCAGTTCCCCAGGCTTAGGACATCAAAAGAGCTCCTACAATGAGCAGTTCTTC. Protein sequence: CASSSPGLGHQKSSYNEQFF.

The V call is TRBV5-6, the J call TRBJ1-2; D possibly corresponds to TRBD1 (6 bases). Between the trimmed V and J ends, which lost 4 bases and 3 bases, there was a span of 16 bases. Germline CDR1 and CDR2: SGHDT and YYEEEE. The CDR3 is 15 amino acids. For the CDR3, the DNA is TGTGCCAGCAGCACCCGACGACAGGAGGACTATGGCTACACCTTC. Translating gives CASSTRRQEDYGYTF.

V and J are TRBV7-9 and TRBJ1-1; TRBD1 matches 7 bases. The CDR3 consists of 13 residues. Germline V gene data show CDR1 as SEHNR and CDR2 as FQNEAQ (reference sequence). Trimming cost V 5 bases and J 3 bases; bases outside gene matches: 3. The CDR3 DNA sequence: TGTGCCAGCAGCCTGACAGGGTACACTGAAGCTTTCTTT. Amino acid sequence: CASSLTGYTEAFF. Looking up the rest from reference TRBV7-9 and TRBJ1-1 gives the full variable domain: DTGVSQNPRHKITKRGQNVTFRCDPISEHNRLYWYRQTLGQGPEFLTYFQNEAQLEKSRLLSDRFSAERPKGSFSTLEIQRTEQGDSAMYLCASSLTGYTEAFFGQGTRLTVV.

The chain links TRBV2 to TRBJ2-1; a possible D gene is TRBD2 (6 bases). V gave up 2 bases and J gave up 8 bases, with 16 bases separating them. Germline CDR1 reads SNHLY; CDR2 reads FYNNEI. CDR3 length: 15 amino acids. Here the CDR3 DNA reads TGTGCCAGCAGTGAATTGGAGGGACTCCCCTATGAGCAGTTCTTC. Protein: CASSELEGLPYEQFF. The full variable domain, in which reference TRBV2 and TRBJ2-1 provide the parts outside the CDR3, is EPEVTQTPSHQVTQMGQEVILRCVPISNHLYFYWYRQILGQKVEFLVSFYNNEISEKSEIFDDQFSVERPDGSNFTLKIRSTKLEDSAMYFCASSELEGLPYEQFFGPGTRLTVL.

The gene calls are TRBV6-1 and TRBJ1-2; D may be TRBD1 (6 bases). V lost 7 bases, J lost 4 bases, and 16 bases lay in between. The CDR3 contains 14 residues. Per the germline V gene, CDR1 is MNHNS and CDR2 is SASEGT. The chain's CDR3 is CASNAGALGYGYTF. CDR3 sequence (DNA): TGTGCCAGCAACGCAGGGGCCCTCGGCTATGGCTACACCTTC.

This sequence joins TRBV6-5 and TRBJ1-2; D not certain. Germline V lookup: CDR1 MNHEY, CDR2 SVGAGI. This CDR3 region has 15 residues. V lost 6 bases, J lost 8 bases, and 22 bases lay in between. The CDR3 nucleotides are TGTGCCAGCAGACCTGGGATCCGGGATTTGGGGGGCTACACCTTC. It yields the protein CASRPGIRDLGGYTF.

A single count supports this clone. V usage is TRBV7-9 and J usage is TRBJ2-7, with 7 bases identical to TRBD1. Losses at the gene ends were 5 bases for V and 3 bases for J; bases not matched to a gene: 4. This CDR3 has 13 amino acids. CDR1 and CDR2 (germline): SEHNR, FQNEAQ (reference sequence). In DNA form, the CDR3 reads TGTGCCAGCAGCACGGGACAGCTCTACGAGCAGTACTTC. Amino acids: CASSTGQLYEQYF.

The genes are TRBV2 and TRBJ1-2; TRBD1 might be the D (6 bases). The CDR3 covers 14 residues. Germline V gene sequence: CDR1 SNHLY, CDR2 FYNNEI. Trimming pared 7 bases from V and 4 bases from J, leaving 16 bases between. The CDR3: CASTRDTTIYGYTF. Here the CDR3 DNA reads TGTGCCAGCACCAGGGACACTACTATCTATGGCTACACCTTC.

Points on this clone: This specimen includes other DNA sequences encoding the same CDR3. This chain uses TRBV18 with TRBJ2-1; the D is unclear. Looked up from germline, CDR1 is KGHSH and CDR2 is LQKENI. Trimming left V 3 bases short and J 0 bases short, with 12 bases between. The CDR3 runs to 16 residues. The CDR3 nucleotides are TGTGCCAGCTCACCTGGTGGTCCGAGCTCCTACAATGAGCAGTTCTTC. It yields the protein CASSPGGPSSYNEQFF.

The V and J genes are TRBV5-1 and TRBJ1-6; D perhaps matches TRBD1 (5 bases). The V gene's germline CDR1 is SGHRS and CDR2 YFSETQ. Trimming cost V 0 bases and J 10 bases, with 11 bases left between them. The CDR3 sequence is 14 residues long. The CDR3, as DNA: TGCGCCAGCAGCTTGGGGACAACCTCCTCACCCCTCCACTTT. Translating it yields CASSLGTTSSPLHF. Full variable domain (rest looked up from reference TRBV5-1 and TRBJ1-6): KAGVTQTPRYLIKTRGQQVTLSCSPISGHRSVSWYQQTPGQGLQFLFEYFSETQRNKGNFPGRFSGRQFSNSRSEMNVSTLELGDSALYLCASSLGTTSSPLHFGNGTRLTVT.

J is TRBJ1-5 and V is TRBV7-6, with TRBD1 as a possible D gene (6 bases). CDR3 length: 14 amino acids. Looked up from germline, CDR1 is SGHVS and CDR2 is FNYEAQ. The V end was cut by 2 bases, the J end by 6 bases, with 11 bases between. CDR3 coding DNA: TGTGCCAGCAGCTTACAAACAGGGATTCAGCCCCAGCATTTT. Its protein product is CASSLQTGIQPQHF.